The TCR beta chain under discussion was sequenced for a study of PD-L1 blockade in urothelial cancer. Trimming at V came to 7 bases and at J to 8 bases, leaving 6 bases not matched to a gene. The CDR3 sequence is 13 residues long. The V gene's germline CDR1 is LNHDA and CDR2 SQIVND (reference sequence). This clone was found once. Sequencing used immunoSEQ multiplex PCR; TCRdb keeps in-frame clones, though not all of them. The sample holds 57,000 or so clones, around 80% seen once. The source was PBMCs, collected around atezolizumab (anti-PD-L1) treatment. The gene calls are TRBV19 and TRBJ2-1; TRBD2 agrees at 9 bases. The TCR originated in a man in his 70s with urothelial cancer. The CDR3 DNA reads TGTGCCAGTAAAGCGGGAGGTCTCTATGAGCAGTTCTTC. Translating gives CASKAGGLYEQFF.